One and the same sample provided the 32 T cell receptor beta chains below, sequenced in a study of T cell repertoires in cytomegalovirus infection. The antigens these receptors bind are not known. TCRdb independently ran MiXCR on the reads; one entry per CDR3 protein. This table has approximately 280,000 distinct CDR3 sequences, roughly 21% appearing once. The input for sequencing was cultured PBMCs, taken from culture after CMV antigen stimulation. The source of these receptors is a human donor in good health (CMV status not recorded). Some clones in this sample may be carry-over from other donors' samples.

This clonotype was seen a few times. The chain links TRBV6-1 to TRBJ1-4, with 9 bases fitting TRBD1. Losses at the gene ends were 5 bases for V and 7 bases for J; bases not matched to a gene: 8. The germline gives CDR1 MNHNS, CDR2 SASEGT. The CDR3 loop spans 15 amino acids. The CDR3 is CASSFTGGRSEKLFF. CDR3 bases: TGTGCCAGCAGTTTCACAGGGGGCAGGAGTGAAAAACTGTTTTTT.

This clonotype was recorded once. This chain joins TRBV19 and TRBJ1-4; no firm D call. V was trimmed by 6 bases and J by 0 bases, leaving 11 bases between them. Germline V gene data show CDR1 as LNHDA and CDR2 as SQIVND (reference sequence). This CDR3 has 15 amino acids. The chain's CDR3 is CASRRGPATNEKLFF. Written as DNA, the CDR3 is TGTGCCAGTAGGAGAGGACCGGCAACTAATGAAAAACTGTTTTTT.

This clonotype was seen many times. V and J are TRBV12-3 or TRBV12-4 and TRBJ2-7; TRBD2 agrees at 15 bases. Trimming at V came to 5 bases and at J to 6 bases, leaving 2 bases not matched to a gene. CDR3 length: 14 amino acids. DNA for the CDR3: TGTGCCAGCAGTCGGGGACTAGCGGGAGGCGAGCAGTACTTC. Translation gives CASSRGLAGGEQYF.

This clonotype was recorded at least ten times. This sequence joins TRBV6-2 or TRBV6-3 and TRBJ2-2; 8 positions agree with TRBD1. V gave up 6 bases and J gave up 5 bases; unmatched junction bases: 8. The CDR3 totals 15 residues. CDR1 is MNHEY and CDR2 is SVGEGT in the germline V gene. As DNA, the CDR3 is TGTGCCAGCAGGGGACAGGAGAAGGGTACCGGGGAGCTGTTTTTT. This translates into CASRGQEKGTGELFF.

At least ten counts were recorded for this clonotype. The chain recombines TRBV5-1 with TRBJ2-2; no clear D gene. V was trimmed by 2 bases and J by 3 bases, leaving 5 bases between them. CDR1 and CDR2 (germline): SGHRS, YFSETQ. CDR3 length: 13 residues. The CDR3 nucleotides are TGCGCCAGCAGCTTCGCCGACACCGGGGAGCTGTTTTTT. Encoded protein: CASSFADTGELFF.

This clonotype was counted between two and nine times. The rearrangement links TRBV5-4 to TRBJ2-1; perhaps TRBD2 as D (6 bases). The V gene's germline CDR1 is SGHNT and CDR2 YYREEE (reference sequence). The V end lost 1 base, the J end lost 4 bases, and 12 bases lay between the germline ends. The CDR3 sequence is 15 residues long. The CDR3 is CASSLTGVWYNEQFF. In nucleotides, the CDR3 is TGTGCCAGCAGCTTGACGGGAGTTTGGTACAATGAGCAGTTCTTC.

This clonotype was seen a handful of times. CDR3 in DNA: TGTGCCAGCAGCTTCGGGGGGTCTAGCGGGATCCTCGAGCAGTACTTC. Protein sequence: CASSFGGSSGILEQYF. The chain carries TRBV5-4 and TRBJ2-7; 9 positions agree with TRBD2. Germline V gene data show CDR1 as SGHNT and CDR2 as YYREEE (reference sequence). V gave up 2 bases and J gave up 6 bases; unmatched junction bases: 12. This CDR3 comprises 16 residues.

This clonotype was observed many times. The chain is built from TRBV7-8 and TRBJ2-2, with D uncertain. Per germline, CDR1 SGHVS and CDR2 FQNEAQ. The CDR3 extends over 15 amino acids. V dropped 3 bases and J dropped 3 bases, with 11 bases sitting between them. Here the CDR3 DNA reads TGTGCCAGCAGCTTTGGCGGAAGATACACCGGGGAGCTGTTTTTT. This codes for CASSFGGRYTGELFF.

The rearrangement joins TRBV6-2 or TRBV6-3 to TRBJ2-1; TRBD2 aligns across 11 bases. From germline, CDR1 is MNHEY and CDR2 SVGEGT. J gave up 7 bases and V 0 bases, and 5 bases lay outside the gene matches. CDR3 length: 16 residues. CDR3 in amino acids: CASSYSTLAGVNEQFF. The CDR3 bases are TGTGCCAGCAGTTACTCGACACTAGCGGGAGTAAATGAGCAGTTCTTC.

The chain employs TRBV7-2 and TRBJ2-1, with 9 bases identical to TRBD1. After removal of 5 bases from V and 4 bases from J, the junction contained 6 bases not matched to a gene. CDR3 size: 15 residues. The germline CDR1 and CDR2 sequences are SGHTA and FQGNSA. For the CDR3, the DNA is TGTGCCAGCAGCCCTCCGGGACAGGGATACAATGAGCAGTTCTTC. Its protein is CASSPPGQGYNEQFF.

This clonotype was seen at least ten times. This chain links TRBV7-2 with TRBJ2-1, with 11 nucleotides matching TRBD2. V lost 6 bases to trimming and J lost 11 bases; unmatched junction nucleotides: 15. Germline V gene data show CDR1 as SGHTA and CDR2 as FQGNSA. CDR3 length equals 16 residues. CDR3 in amino acids: CASSLTTGLAGSQQFF. The CDR3 nucleotides read TGTGCCAGCAGTTTAACGACTGGACTAGCGGGTAGTCAGCAGTTCTTC.

This clonotype was seen a few times. The chain has TRBV4-2 and TRBJ1-2; 8 bases line up with TRBD1. Germline loops: CDR1 LGHNA, CDR2 YNFKEQ. This CDR3 has 16 residues. V shed 0 bases and J 8 bases; nucleotides not matched to a gene: 11. The CDR3 loop reads CASSQELAQGARGYTF. Written as DNA, the CDR3 is TGTGCCAGCAGCCAAGAATTGGCCCAGGGGGCGCGGGGCTACACCTTC.

This clonotype was counted many times. V is TRBV6-1 and J is TRBJ1-1, with 7 bases matching TRBD1. The CDR3 loop spans 15 amino acids. The J segment lost 5 bases and the V segment lost 5 bases, leaving 11 bases of the junction unmatched. CDR1 MNHNS and CDR2 SASEGT come from the germline V gene. In nucleotides, the CDR3 is TGTGCCAGCAGTACGCTACAGGGCAGGGGGACTGAAGCTTTCTTT. Its translation is CASSTLQGRGTEAFF.

DNA for the CDR3: TGCAGTGCTAGACCTTTCCAGGGACGGGGCTCACCCCTCCACTTT. Protein sequence: CSARPFQGRGSPLHF. V usage is TRBV20-1 and J usage is TRBJ1-6, with TRBD1 as a possible D gene (5 bases). The CDR3 has 15 residues. From germline, CDR1 is DFQATT and CDR2 SNEGSKA (reference sequence). Trimming cost V 2 bases and J 10 bases, with 18 bases left between them.

This clonotype showed up just once. The chain links TRBV20-1 to TRBJ2-3; 9 bases are shared with TRBD2. The CDR3 extends over 14 amino acids. The J segment lost 6 bases and the V segment lost 3 bases, leaving 7 bases of the junction unmatched. CDR1 DFQATT and CDR2 SNEGSKA come from the germline V gene (reference sequence). The CDR3, as DNA: TGCAGTGCTAGTCGGCGGGAGGGCCCTGATACGCAGTATTTT. The encoded protein is CSASRREGPDTQYF.

This chain links TRBV29-1 with TRBJ1-1; TRBD1 might be the D (5 bases). Trimming pared 3 bases from V and 1 base from J, leaving 12 bases between. Germline CDR1 is SQVTM and CDR2 is ANQGSEA. The CDR3 runs 14 residues. CDR3 residues: CSVDGGRGNTEAFF. CDR3 nucleotide sequence: TGCAGCGTTGATGGGGGTAGGGGGAACACTGAAGCTTTCTTT.

The chain employs TRBV19 and TRBJ2-1; 8 nucleotides line up with TRBD2. The CDR3 has 16 amino acids. The germline V gene has CDR1 LNHDA and CDR2 SQIVND (reference sequence). The ends lost 6 bases at V and 3 bases at J; junction bases unmatched: 10. This chain's CDR3 is CASSTISGLGYNEQFF. For the CDR3, the DNA is TGTGCCAGTAGCACCATCTCGGGACTAGGCTACAATGAGCAGTTCTTC.

This clonotype has just a few counts. This chain uses TRBV28 with TRBJ2-7; TRBD2 aligns across 10 bases. CDR1 and CDR2 (germline): MDHEN, SYDVKM. The length of the CDR3 is 15 residues. V was clipped by 2 bases and J by 4 bases; unmatched bases: 5. The DNA of the CDR3 is TGTGCCAGCAGTTTACCCCTAGCGGGAGCTTACGAGCAGTACTTC. Its translation is CASSLPLAGAYEQYF.

Regarding this clonotype: A read error is possible here, since a much larger clone lies one base away. The chain carries TRBV7-8 and TRBJ1-2; 11 bases agree with TRBD1. Germline loops: CDR1 SGHVS, CDR2 FQNEAQ. The CDR3 is 14 residues long. CDR3 in DNA: TGTGCCAGCAGCGCCGGACAGGGGGCAGGTGGCTACAACTTC. Its translation: CASSAGQGAGGYNF.

This clonotype was counted ten times or more. The rearrangement joins TRBV28 to TRBJ2-3; tentatively, D is TRBD1 (5 bases). CDR1 is MDHEN, CDR2 SYDVKM, per germline. CDR3 length: 15 residues. Trimming removed 2 bases at V and 1 base at J, with 10 bases between. The CDR3, as DNA: TGTGCCAGCAGTTTACAGGGTAGTGGCACAGATACGCAGTATTTT. It codes for CASSLQGSGTDTQYF.

This clonotype came up a few times. The chain has TRBV5-6 and TRBJ1-5; 10 nucleotides align to TRBD1. V lost 4 bases, J lost 2 bases, and 15 bases stayed unmatched. CDR3 length equals 19 residues. Per the germline V gene, CDR1 is SGHDT and CDR2 is YYEEEE. The CDR3 region is CASSDRRDRGRRGNQPQHF. The CDR3 DNA follows: TGTGCCAGCAGCGATCGCCGGGACAGGGGTAGAAGGGGCAATCAGCCCCAGCATTTT. Drawing the rest from reference TRBV5-6 and TRBJ1-5, the complete variable domain is DAGVTQSPTHLIKTRGQQVTLRCSPKSGHDTVSWYQQALGQGPQFIFQYYEEEERQRGNFPDRFSGHQFPNYSSELNVNALLLGDSALYLCASSDRRDRGRRGNQPQHFGDGTRLSIL.

This clonotype was detected only once. The CDR3: CASSFWGFAEAFF. Written as DNA, the CDR3 is TGTGCCAGCAGCTTCTGGGGTTTTGCTGAAGCTTTCTTT. The chain couples TRBV7-4 to TRBJ1-1; D unresolved. Trimming removed 3 bases at V and 6 bases at J, with 11 bases between. Germline values: CDR1 SGHVT, CDR2 SQSDAQ. The CDR3 is made up of 13 amino acids.

The gene calls are TRBV19 and TRBJ2-7; D unclear. The V end lost 2 bases, the J end lost 9 bases, and 17 bases lay between the germline ends. Germline V gene sequence: CDR1 LNHDA, CDR2 SQIVND (reference sequence). The CDR3 has 14 amino acids. The CDR3 bases are TGTGCCAGTAGTATAATCGGAGAGTCCCAACGGCAGTACTTC. Encoded protein: CASSIIGESQRQYF.

This clonotype has a count of ten or more. The chain employs TRBV7-9 and TRBJ1-1; the D gene is possibly TRBD1 (6 bases). The CDR3 has 14 amino acids. Germline CDR1 and CDR2: SEHNR and FQNEAQ (reference sequence). Trimming cost V 4 bases and J 8 bases, with 17 bases left between them. CDR3: CASSSRQRGGEAFF. The CDR3, as DNA: TGTGCCAGCAGCTCCCGGCAGAGGGGGGGGGAAGCTTTCTTT. The complete variable domain, with remaining parts taken from reference TRBV7-9 and TRBJ1-1, reads DTGVSQNPRHKITKRGQNVTFRCDPISEHNRLYWYRQTLGQGPEFLTYFQNEAQLEKSRLLSDRFSAERPKGSFSTLEIQRTEQGDSAMYLCASSSRQRGGEAFFGQGTRLTVV.

This rearrangement joins TRBV7-3 to TRBJ2-3; no reliable D call. Trimming removed 5 bases from V and 2 bases from J, with 11 bases in between. The CDR3 sequence is 14 residues long. Germline values: CDR1 SGHTA, CDR2 FQGTGA. The CDR3 DNA reads as TGTGCCAGCAGCCCTGGTGGGTTCACAGATACGCAGTATTTT. This translates into CASSPGGFTDTQYF.

This clonotype was found a few times. The V call is TRBV20-1, the J call TRBJ1-5, with 9 bases identical to TRBD1. There are 15 residues in the CDR3. Germline V gene lookup returns CDR1 DFQATT and CDR2 SNEGSKA (reference sequence). V gave up 2 bases and J gave up 6 bases; unmatched junction bases: 8. The CDR3 nucleotides read TGCAGTGCTAGAATTCCCGGGACAGGGCGTCAGCCCCAGCATTTT. Translation: CSARIPGTGRQPQHF.

This clonotype was observed many times. The CDR3: CATGGRRAYEQYV. In nucleotides, the CDR3 is TGTGCCACCGGAGGACGGCGGGCCTACGAGCAGTACGTC. V usage is TRBV24-1 and J usage is TRBJ2-7, with a weak D call TRBD2 (5 bases). The CDR3 contains 13 residues. The germline gives CDR1 KGHDR, CDR2 SFDVKD. Deletions cut 9 bases from V and 2 bases from J, with 13 bases between.

This chain connects TRBV20-1 to TRBJ2-1; 8 nucleotides match TRBD2. V shed 8 bases, J shed 0 bases, and the junction held 3 bases outside the gene matches. The CDR3 is 13 amino acids. The germline gives CDR1 DFQATT, CDR2 SNEGSKA (reference sequence). The CDR3 loop reads CSISGISYNEQFF. In nucleotides, the CDR3 is TGCAGTATTAGCGGGATCTCCTACAATGAGCAGTTCTTC.

This rearrangement joins TRBV20-1 to TRBJ2-3; TRBD2 matches at 10 bases. V lost 3 bases, J lost 3 bases, and 9 bases stayed unmatched. Germline loops: CDR1 DFQATT, CDR2 SNEGSKA (reference sequence). The CDR3 covers 16 residues. CDR3 in amino acids: CSASGLAGVWTDTQYF. CDR3 DNA: TGCAGTGCTAGTGGGCTAGCGGGAGTTTGGACAGATACGCAGTATTTT.

This clonotype has just one count. The chain has TRBV2 and TRBJ1-6, with 10 bases fitting TRBD1. The V gene's germline CDR1 is SNHLY and CDR2 FYNNEI. This CDR3 has 16 residues. The junction had 11 bases not matched to a gene; V was cut back by 6 bases and J by 9 bases. CDR3 in amino acids: CASRARRDRGFSPLHF. CDR3 in DNA: TGTGCCAGCAGAGCCAGACGGGACAGGGGTTTTTCACCCCTCCACTTT.

This clonotype was seen ten or more times. This chain uses TRBV7-2 with TRBJ1-1, with 10 bases lining up with TRBD1. The CDR3 is 16 residues long. V lost 2 bases to trimming and J lost 5 bases; unmatched junction nucleotides: 8. Germline V CDR1 and CDR2: SGHTA, FQGNSA. The CDR3 protein is CASSLRAGQGGTEAFF. The DNA for the CDR3 is TGTGCCAGCAGCTTAAGAGCCGGACAGGGGGGAACTGAAGCTTTCTTT.

To note about this clonotype: At one boundary the junction diverges from the germline segment, which might be a read error. The genes are TRBV7-6 and TRBJ2-5; the match to TRBD1 covers 7 bases. This CDR3 spans 13 amino acids. From germline, CDR1 is SGHVS and CDR2 FNYEAQ. This chain's CDR3 is CASSMGQIETQYF. Here the CDR3 DNA reads TGTGCTAGCAGCATGGGACAGATAGAGACCCAGTACTTC.